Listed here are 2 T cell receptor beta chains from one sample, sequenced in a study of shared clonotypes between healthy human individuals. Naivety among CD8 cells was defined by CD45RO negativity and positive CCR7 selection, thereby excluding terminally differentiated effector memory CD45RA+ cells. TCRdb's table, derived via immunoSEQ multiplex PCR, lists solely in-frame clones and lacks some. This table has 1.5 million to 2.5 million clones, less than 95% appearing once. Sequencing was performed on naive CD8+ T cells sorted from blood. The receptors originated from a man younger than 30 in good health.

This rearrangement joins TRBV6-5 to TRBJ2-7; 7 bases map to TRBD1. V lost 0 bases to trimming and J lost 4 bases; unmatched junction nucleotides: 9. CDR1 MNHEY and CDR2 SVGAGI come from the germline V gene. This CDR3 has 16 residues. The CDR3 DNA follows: TGTGCCAGCAGTTACTCGGTGGGACAGAGGATTTACGAGCAGTACTTC. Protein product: CASSYSVGQRIYEQYF.

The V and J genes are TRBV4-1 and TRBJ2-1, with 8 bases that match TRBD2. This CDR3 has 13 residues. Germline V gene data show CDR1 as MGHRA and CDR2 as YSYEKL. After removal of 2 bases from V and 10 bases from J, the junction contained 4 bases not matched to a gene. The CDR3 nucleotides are TGCGCCAGCAGCCAACAGGGCGGGGGGGAGCAGTTCTTC. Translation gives CASSQQGGGEQFF.